One sample yielded the 27 T cell receptor beta chains listed below, sequenced in a study of T cell responses to AZD1222 COVID-19 vaccine. Generated by immunoSEQ multiplex PCR, the TCRdb table keeps only in-frame clones and is missing some. This table has 210,000 or so clones, roughly 94% appearing once. Sequencing used peripheral blood, obtained 28 days after the second dose of the MenACWY control vaccine. The source of these receptors is an adult who received the MenACWY meningococcal vaccine as a control.

The V and J genes are TRBV23-1 and TRBJ1-5; possible D gene TRBD1, 5 bases. TRBV23-1 is treated as an ORF (open reading frame) with a function not yet certain. CDR3 length: 15 residues. V was cut by 8 bases and J by 1 base, with 15 bases left in between. The DNA for the CDR3 is TGCGCCAGCCGGGACTCCCTAGGCAGCAATCAGCCCCAGCATTTT. Translated, it gives CASRDSLGSNQPQHF.

The rearrangement links TRBV5-4 to TRBJ1-3; weak D call: TRBD1 (6 bases). Trimming took 0 bases from V and 0 from J, leaving 10 bases between them. The CDR3 loop spans 16 amino acids. The germline CDR1 and CDR2 sequences are SGHNT and YYREEE (reference sequence). This CDR3 reads CASSLGQALSGNTIYF. The CDR3 DNA sequence: TGTGCCAGCAGCTTGGGACAGGCTCTCTCTGGAAACACCATATATTTT.

This clone was observed a single time. The chain employs TRBV2 and TRBJ1-1; D uncertain. The germline CDR1 and CDR2 sequences are SNHLY and FYNNEI. V was clipped by 4 bases and J by 1 base, with 10 bases between them. This CDR3 spans 14 amino acids. The CDR3 DNA sequence: TGTGCCAGCAGTGCGACTCACGGGAACACTGAAGCTTTCTTT. Encoded protein: CASSATHGNTEAFF.

This chain connects TRBV9 to TRBJ2-1; D possibly corresponds to TRBD2 (6 bases). The CDR3 runs 15 residues. The germline V gene has CDR1 SGDLS and CDR2 YYNGEE. V lost 0 bases, J lost 0 bases, and 7 bases lay in between. As DNA, the CDR3 is TGTGCCAGCAGCGTAGTGGGGGGCTCCTACAATGAGCAGTTCTTC. Protein product: CASSVVGGSYNEQFF.

The J gene is TRBJ1-2, the V gene TRBV3-1 (or the pseudogene TRBV3-2), with no clear D. CDR3 length: 14 amino acids. With 7 bases removed from V and 0 bases from J, the gap between germline ends came to 12 bases. Per germline, CDR1 LGHDT and CDR2 YNNKEL (reference sequence). Here the CDR3 reads CASNRGSANYGYTF. DNA for the CDR3: TGTGCCAGCAACCGAGGGAGTGCTAACTATGGCTACACCTTC.

V usage is TRBV18 and J usage is TRBJ1-1; D is undetermined. The CDR3 contains 16 residues. From germline, CDR1 is KGHSH and CDR2 LQKENI. Trimming took off 4 bases at V and 1 base at J, with 16 bases between the two ends. CDR3 amino acids: CASSRLPPPGNTEAFF. The CDR3 coding sequence is TGTGCCAGCTCACGACTCCCCCCCCCGGGGAACACTGAAGCTTTCTTT.

The CDR3 loop is CASSNRGLPYEQYF. The CDR3 region has the DNA TGTGCCAGCAGTAACAGGGGGCTCCCCTACGAGCAGTACTTC. This chain connects TRBV2 to TRBJ2-7; 9 nucleotides match TRBD1. Germline V lookup: CDR1 SNHLY, CDR2 FYNNEI. V shed 5 bases, J shed 2 bases, and the junction held 4 bases outside the gene matches. The CDR3 length is 14 residues. Supplemented by reference TRBV2 and TRBJ2-7, the full variable domain reads EPEVTQTPSHQVTQMGQEVILRCVPISNHLYFYWYRQILGQKVEFLVSFYNNEISEKSEIFDDQFSVERPDGSNFTLKIRSTKLEDSAMYFCASSNRGLPYEQYFGPGTRLTVT.

This clone was found once. The rearrangement uses TRBV19 and TRBJ1-1; no reliable D call. The CDR3 contains 16 residues. The germline gives CDR1 LNHDA, CDR2 SQIVND (reference sequence). Trimming stripped 3 bases from V and 3 bases from J, with 17 bases between. As DNA, the CDR3 is TGTGCCAGTAGTATTTCCCAAAGGGCGGGTTACACTGAAGCTTTCTTT. Its translation: CASSISQRAGYTEAFF.

The rearrangement joins TRBV6-6 to TRBJ1-6; 7 bases match TRBD1. The CDR3 is 14 residues long. With V trimmed by 5 bases and J by 7 bases, 5 bases remained unmatched. The germline gives CDR1 MNHNY, CDR2 SVGAGI (reference sequence). CDR3 coding DNA: TGTGCCAGCAGTACCCGGGACAGCAATTCACCCCTCCACTTT. It is translated as CASSTRDSNSPLHF.

This chain connects TRBV10-2 to TRBJ1-6; D is undetermined. Germline CDR1 is WSHSY and CDR2 is SAAADI. Trimming stripped 1 base from V and 5 bases from J, with 12 bases between. The CDR3 spans 16 residues. The CDR3 loop reads CASSEYGGSNNSPLHF. Here the CDR3 DNA reads TGCGCCAGCAGTGAGTACGGCGGCTCAAATAATTCACCCCTCCACTTT.

The CDR3 bases are TGTGCCAGCAGCTTAGTCCTCCTGGGAACAGTCAACTCTGGAAACACCATATATTTT. Protein: CASSLVLLGTVNSGNTIYF. The V gene is TRBV7-2, the J gene TRBJ1-3; D unresolved. V was clipped by 1 base and J by 0 bases, with 19 bases between them. The germline V gene has CDR1 SGHTA and CDR2 FQGNSA. CDR3 length: 19 amino acids.

The chain uses TRBV14 and TRBJ1-2, with a weak D call TRBD1 (6 bases). The V and J ends lost 2 bases and 7 bases respectively, with 20 bases between them. This CDR3 region has 16 residues. From germline, CDR1 is SGHDN and CDR2 FVKESK. CDR3 DNA: TGTGCCAGCAGCCAACAGGCGCTAACAGGGTCGGTTGGCTACACCTTC. Amino acid sequence: CASSQQALTGSVGYTF.

Written as DNA, the CDR3 is TGTGCCAGCAGCCCTAGGGACCTTTACAATGAGCAGTTCTTC. Its protein is CASSPRDLYNEQFF. J is TRBJ2-1 and V is TRBV7-9; tentatively, D is TRBD1 or TRBD2 (5 bases each). Germline V lookup: CDR1 SEHNR, CDR2 FQNEAQ (reference sequence). Trimming removed 5 bases at V and 4 bases at J, with 12 bases between. The CDR3 has 14 amino acids.

This sequence joins TRBV30 and TRBJ2-1, with TRBD2 as a possible D gene (6 bases). CDR1 and CDR2 (germline): GTSNPN, SVGIG (reference sequence). Trimming shortened V by 1 base and J by 7 bases, and 11 bases separated the two germline ends. CDR3 size: 13 residues. The CDR3 sequence is CAWSASGVNEQFF. In DNA, the CDR3 is TGTGCCTGGAGTGCATCGGGAGTTAATGAGCAGTTCTTC.

J is TRBJ1-2 and V is TRBV15, with no clear D. CDR3 size: 16 residues. V lost 0 bases to trimming and J lost 5 bases, with 16 bases between them. Germline V gives CDR1 LNHNV, CDR2 YYDKDF (reference sequence). CDR3: CATSRDLAHEGYGYTF. The DNA for the CDR3 is TGTGCCACCAGCAGAGATTTGGCCCACGAAGGATATGGCTACACCTTC.

CDR3 residues: CAISEDRLYSEKLFF. Written as DNA, the CDR3 is TGTGCCATCAGTGAGGACAGGCTGTATTCGGAAAAACTGTTTTTT. The chain couples TRBV10-3 to TRBJ1-4; tentative D call: TRBD1 (6 bases). The CDR3 length is 15 residues. Trimming took 2 bases from V and 8 from J, leaving 15 bases between them. Germline values: CDR1 ENHRY, CDR2 SYGVKD.

The gene calls are TRBV6-2 or TRBV6-3 and TRBJ2-1; tentatively, D is TRBD2 (6 bases). This CDR3 contains 14 residues. The germline V gene encodes CDR1 MNHEY and CDR2 SVGEGT. Trimming took 5 bases from V and 9 from J, leaving 17 bases between them. In nucleotides, the CDR3 is TGTGCCAGCAGTCTGACTAGAAGTAATGGTGAGCAGTTCTTC. This sequence encodes CASSLTRSNGEQFF.

The rearrangement uses TRBV4-2 and TRBJ2-5, with 8 bases that match TRBD2. The J segment lost 3 bases and the V segment lost 2 bases, leaving 5 bases of the junction unmatched. The CDR3 loop spans 15 amino acids. Germline CDR1 LGHNA, CDR2 YNFKEQ. This CDR3 reads CASSQSTGGEETQYF. CDR3 sequence (DNA): TGTGCCAGCAGCCAATCCACCGGGGGGGAAGAGACCCAGTACTTC.

The J gene is TRBJ2-2, the V gene TRBV27; unclear D gene. Germline CDR1 and CDR2: MNHEY and SMNVEV (reference sequence). The CDR3 is 12 amino acids. Between the trimmed V and J ends, which lost 2 bases and 5 bases, there was a span of 3 bases. Here the CDR3 DNA reads TGTGCCAGCAGTTTACAGACCGGGGAGCTGTTTTTT. It yields the protein CASSLQTGELFF.

This clone has a single count. V gene TRBV7-2 combines with J gene TRBJ1-6, with no clear D. The germline V gene has CDR1 SGHTA and CDR2 FQGNSA. Trimming pared 5 bases from V and 14 bases from J, leaving 19 bases between. This CDR3 is 14 amino acids long. The CDR3 region is CASSPSTDPSTLHF. CDR3 sequence (DNA): TGTGCCAGCAGCCCCTCTACTGACCCCTCCACCCTCCACTTT.

CDR3 nucleotides: TGCGCCAGCAGCCAAGATCGGGGGAGTACCGGAAACACCATATATTTT. Translating it yields CASSQDRGSTGNTIYF. The rearrangement uses TRBV4-3 and TRBJ1-3; D may be TRBD1 (5 bases). Germline lookup yields CDR1 LGHNA and CDR2 YSLEER. Trimming took off 0 bases at V and 4 bases at J, with 13 bases between the two ends. The CDR3 contains 16 residues.

V usage is TRBV7-2 and J usage is TRBJ2-7; D unresolved. CDR3 length: 14 residues. V gave up 5 bases and J gave up 0 bases, with 11 bases separating them. Germline V gene sequence: CDR1 SGHTA, CDR2 FQGNSA. The CDR3 is CASSGRGNSYEQYF. In DNA form, the CDR3 reads TGTGCCAGCAGCGGGCGCGGCAACTCCTACGAGCAGTACTTC.

The J gene is TRBJ2-7, the V gene TRBV3-1 (or the pseudogene TRBV3-2), with D tentatively TRBD1 (6 bases). Germline assignment: CDR1 LGHDT and CDR2 YNNKEL (reference sequence). The V end lost 0 bases, the J end lost 0 bases, and 9 bases lay between the germline ends. The length of the CDR3 is 15 residues. The CDR3 coding sequence is TGTGCCAGCAGCCAAGATGGGACATTCTCCTACGAGCAGTACTTC. It is translated as CASSQDGTFSYEQYF.

This clone was counted a single time. The chain uses TRBV19 and TRBJ1-2; TRBD1 agrees at 8 bases. Looked up from germline, CDR1 is LNHDA and CDR2 is SQIVND (reference sequence). Losses at the gene ends were 3 bases for V and 2 bases for J; bases not matched to a gene: 2. The CDR3 totals 14 residues. The CDR3 DNA sequence: TGTGCCAGTAGTATCGACAGGGGAAACTATGGCTACACCTTC. Translation gives CASSIDRGNYGYTF.

The chain combines TRBV7-8 with TRBJ1-1, with TRBD1 as a possible D gene (5 bases). Trimming stripped 5 bases from V and 1 base from J, with 11 bases between. The CDR3 length is 14 residues. CDR1 is SGHVS, CDR2 FQNEAQ, per germline. The CDR3 coding sequence is TGTGCCAGCAGCGGAGGGACGGCGAACACTGAAGCTTTCTTT. It specifies CASSGGTANTEAFF.

The rearrangement uses TRBV10-3 and TRBJ1-4; 9 bases map to TRBD1. J was trimmed by 6 bases and V by 3 bases; bases with no gene match: 8. Germline CDR1 ENHRY, CDR2 SYGVKD. This CDR3 comprises 16 residues. CDR3 nucleotides: TGTGCCATCAGTGACGCCCGGGACAGGGACTATGAAAAACTGTTTTTT. Amino acids: CAISDARDRDYEKLFF.

The rearrangement joins TRBV9 to TRBJ2-7, with 7 bases matching TRBD1. This CDR3 is 14 amino acids long. V was pared by 3 bases and J by 2 bases, with 5 bases of the junction left unmatched. From germline, CDR1 is SGDLS and CDR2 YYNGEE. The CDR3 spells CASSGRDSPYEQYF. In DNA form, the CDR3 reads TGTGCCAGCAGCGGCCGGGACAGCCCCTACGAGCAGTACTTC.